This T cell receptor beta chain was recorded in a study of human T cells and chemical hapten exposure. In the study overall: Mainly, slight library volume differences in the pool made TCR yields vary.

MiXCR, applied by TCRdb to the RACE reads, yields one record per CDR3 protein. This sample carries 180,000 or so distinct CDR3 sequences, about a fifth of them seen once, and the ten largest clones take 6% to 8%. Time point in this sample: patch test 1, 2 weeks after DPC sensitization. Documented treatment: therapeutic diphenylcyclopropenone sensitization with weekly scalp DPC. Trimming took off 0 bases at V and 0 bases at J, with 11 bases between the two ends. The length of the CDR3 is 15 residues. From germline, CDR1 is DFQATT and CDR2 SNEGSKA (reference sequence). Findings and caveats of the study: Patch test score rose with PT1 expanded TCR count, significant at thresholds 8, 16 and 32, not 4.

This clonotype has only a few counts. Its antigen is unidentified. This specimen was whole blood, taken in connection with sensitization to the hapten diphenylcyclopropenone (DPC). This TCR came from a woman aged 45-65 years with alopecia areata. Some clones in this sample may be carry-over from other donors' samples. J is TRBJ1-1 and V is TRBV20-1, with D tentatively TRBD1 (6 bases). DNA of the CDR3: TGCAGTGCTAGAGATGGGGGGCTACTGAACACTGAAGCTTTCTTT. The encoded protein is CSARDGGLLNTEAFF.